This T cell receptor (beta chain) was profiled in a study of early T cells in non-severe SARS-CoV-2 infection (dated by TCRdb to the early 2020s). In the study overall: Bulk RNA from unsorted whole blood was used for TCR sequencing, so alpha and beta chains could not be paired.

Preparation of the library involved 5' RACE. TCRdb shows the sequencer as NextSeq 500. In the TCR library protocol, unique molecular identifiers were attached to individual cDNA molecules to correct for PCR bias and sequencing error. Sequencing covered both TCR alpha and beta chains, and within each sample the abundances of alpha and beta sequences were tightly co-correlated. The authors' pipeline ran thus. Decombinator V4 was used to annotate TCR sequences for V gene, J gene and CDR3. TCRs were defined as expanded if a significant change between any two time points was detected under a Poisson model with p below 0.0001. TCR abundances were normalised to the total number of TCRs sequenced in each sample and reported as counts per million. VDJdb, accessed 1 November 2021, was searched for CMV, EBV and SARS-CoV-2 annotated TCRs, excluding TCRs annotated for multiple antigens. TCRdb cleaned the public reads at Q25 with fastp, built clones with MiXCR and kept in-frame beta chains. Rows merge per CDR3 protein into single entries with the most common DNA and genes. The V and J calls come from TCRdb's annotation, not from the publication. The sample table shows more than 85,000 distinct CDR3 sequences, and around an eighth are seen once. The top ten constitute 3% to 4.5% of the sample.

A case-control design nested within a healthcare worker cohort in London, UK, was used, with weekly nasopharyngeal swab PCR tests and blood sampling performed. Healthcare workers were recruited during the week of the UK lockdown, between 23 and 31 March 2020, and followed weekly for up to about 15 weeks. Study-wide conclusions, independent of this receptor: VDJdb matching was skewed toward anti-spike CD8 responses and likely underestimated virus-specific expansions by missing private and CD4 specificities.

This clonotype was counted between two and nine times. The target of this receptor is not known. Qualities for individual bases were not recorded, and no much larger clone is one base off. The starting material was whole blood, obtained at baseline. This receptor was obtained from an adult who was a healthcare worker with PCR-confirmed SARS-CoV-2 infection or an uninfected control (not recorded which).

The DNA sequence is TGTGCCTGGAGCCGGGCAGCCGGGGAGCTGTTTTTT. Its protein is CAWSRAAGELFF. The receptor chain draws on TRBV30 and TRBJ2-2, with the D gene too uncertain to name. V sheds 3 bases and J sheds 6 bases, leaving 8 bases between their ends. The CDR3 holds 12 amino acids from the cysteine to the phenylalanine. The only DNA kept is the CDR3, 36 bases in frame from the first base. For CDR1 and CDR2, the germline V gene (reference sequence) lists GTSNPN and SVGIG.